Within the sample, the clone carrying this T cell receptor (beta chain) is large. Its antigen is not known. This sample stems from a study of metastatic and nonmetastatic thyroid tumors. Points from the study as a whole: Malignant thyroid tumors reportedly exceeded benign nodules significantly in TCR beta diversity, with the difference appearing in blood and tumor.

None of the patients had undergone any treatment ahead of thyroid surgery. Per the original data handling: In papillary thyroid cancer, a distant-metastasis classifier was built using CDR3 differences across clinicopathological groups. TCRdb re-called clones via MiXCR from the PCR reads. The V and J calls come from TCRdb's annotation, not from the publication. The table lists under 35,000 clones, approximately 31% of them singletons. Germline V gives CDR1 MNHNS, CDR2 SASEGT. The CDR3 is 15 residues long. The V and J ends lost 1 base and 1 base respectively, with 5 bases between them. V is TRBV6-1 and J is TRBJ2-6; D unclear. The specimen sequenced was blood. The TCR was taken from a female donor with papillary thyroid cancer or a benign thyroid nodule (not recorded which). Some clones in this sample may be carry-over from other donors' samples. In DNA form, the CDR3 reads TGTGCCAGCAGTGAAGGGCAGTCTGGGGCCAACGTCCTGACTTTC. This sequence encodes CASSEGQSGANVLTF.